This T cell receptor (beta chain) is from a study of T cells in Graves' hyperthyroidism and ophthalmopathy. Regions amplified from RNA transcripts were the TCR beta CDR3 regions. First-round RT-PCR with HTBI primers amplified the TCR CDR3 region. From the multiplex PCR reads, TCRdb called clonotypes with MiXCR, one entry per CDR3 protein. The table lists about 640,000 distinct CDR3 sequences, less than 25% of them singletons. A few counts support this clonotype. Germline V gene lookup returns CDR1 SGHVS and CDR2 FNYEAQ. The CDR3 contains 15 residues. The V gene end was trimmed by 5 bases and the J gene end by 4 bases; junction bases not matched to a gene: 8.

The sequenced sample consisted of blood. The sequence came from a man younger than 45 with Graves' ophthalmopathy. This chain joins TRBV7-6 and TRBJ1-3, with TRBD1 matching 7 bases. CDR3 DNA: TGTGCCAGCAGCGCCTTGACAGGGAACGGAAACACCATATATTTT. Translating gives CASSALTGNGNTIYF.